One and the same sample provided the 15 T cell receptor beta chains below, sequenced in a study of PD-L1 blockade in urothelial cancer. Specified time point: peripheral blood 6 weeks after treatment start. The data were produced by immunoSEQ multiplex PCR, yet TCRdb's version contains in-frame clones alone and is incomplete. The table records about 39,000 clones, roughly 84% of them present only once. The sequenced sample was PBMCs, obtained around atezolizumab (anti-PD-L1) treatment. The receptors here all came from a man aged 40-49 years with urothelial cancer.

In this sample, this clone turned up once. This chain links TRBV7-8 with TRBJ2-1, with 7 nucleotides matching TRBD2. Germline V CDR1 and CDR2: SGHVS, FQNEAQ. Trimming cost V 5 bases and J 5 bases; bases outside gene matches: 9. This CDR3 is 15 amino acids long. The chain's CDR3 is CASSHQRLAHNEQFF. CDR3 sequence (DNA): TGTGCCAGCAGCCATCAAAGACTAGCCCACAATGAGCAGTTCTTC.

The rearrangement joins TRBV30 to TRBJ1-2; a weak D match, TRBD1 (6 bases). This CDR3 is built from 13 residues. Deletions cut 5 bases from V and 8 bases from J, with 18 bases between. CDR1 and CDR2 from the germline V gene are GTSNPN and SVGIG (reference sequence). CDR3 loop: CAWLNRGGDGYTF. The DNA of the CDR3 is TGTGCCTGGTTGAACCGAGGGGGGGACGGCTACACCTTC.

The V call is TRBV28, the J call TRBJ2-7; D is unclear. CDR3 size: 13 residues. CDR1 MDHEN and CDR2 SYDVKM come from the germline V gene. V was trimmed by 2 bases and J by 1 base, leaving 6 bases between them. CDR3 nucleotides: TGTGCCAGCAGTTTACTGGAGTCCTACGAGCAGTACTTC. Translating gives CASSLLESYEQYF.

This sequence joins TRBV27 and TRBJ1-1; 8 nucleotides match TRBD1. The germline gives CDR1 MNHEY, CDR2 SMNVEV (reference sequence). Germline trimming cut 2 bases from V and 1 base from J; bases unmatched to any gene: 0. The CDR3 is made up of 14 amino acids. DNA for the CDR3: TGTGCCAGCAGTTTAGGGACAGGGAACACTGAAGCTTTCTTT. It yields the protein CASSLGTGNTEAFF.

This clone was seen more than once but under ten times. The chain joins TRBV4-1 to TRBJ1-4; 9 bases are shared with TRBD1. V trimming: 3 bases; J trimming: 6 bases; junction bases outside the gene matches: 5. From germline, CDR1 is MGHRA and CDR2 YSYEKL. This CDR3 spans 15 amino acids. The chain's CDR3 is CASSQRTGVDEKLFF. CDR3 DNA: TGCGCCAGCAGCCAGCGGACAGGGGTGGATGAAAAACTGTTTTTT.

This rearrangement joins TRBV25-1 to TRBJ1-3; 7 positions agree with TRBD1. The CDR3 length is 14 residues. Germline assignment: CDR1 MGHDK and CDR2 SYGVNS. J gave up 2 bases and V 4 bases, and 2 bases lay outside the gene matches. DNA for the CDR3: TGTGCCAGCAGTGGTAGGGGGCCTGGAAACACCATATATTTT. Its translation is CASSGRGPGNTIYF.

V gene TRBV2 combines with J gene TRBJ1-1, with D uncertain. This CDR3 is built from 16 residues. Germline loops: CDR1 SNHLY, CDR2 FYNNEI. V gave up 5 bases and J gave up 1 base, with 17 bases separating them. The DNA of the CDR3 is TGTGCCAGCAGTCTCGACTCACCCGGTCCGAACACTGAAGCTTTCTTT. Translating gives CASSLDSPGPNTEAFF.

This chain uses TRBV11-2 with TRBJ1-1; D is ambiguous. This CDR3 has 14 residues. The V end lost 5 bases, the J end lost 0 bases, and 10 bases lay between the germline ends. Germline V gene sequence: CDR1 SGHAT, CDR2 FQNNGV. The CDR3 loop reads CASSPQAMNTEAFF. The CDR3, as DNA: TGTGCCAGCAGCCCCCAGGCGATGAACACTGAAGCTTTCTTT. The full variable domain, in which reference TRBV11-2 and TRBJ1-1 provide the parts outside the CDR3, is EAGVAQSPRYKIIEKRQSVAFWCNPISGHATLYWYQQILGQGPKLLIQFQNNGVVDDSQLPKDRFSAERLKGVDSTLKIQPAKLEDSAVYLCASSPQAMNTEAFFGQGTRLTVV.

This clone is labeled as medium-sized (0.01 to 0.1%). V is TRBV6-5 and J is TRBJ1-5, with D maybe TRBD1 (6 bases). The V gene's germline CDR1 is MNHEY and CDR2 SVGAGI. This CDR3 has 15 residues. V gave up 5 bases and J gave up 4 bases, with 15 bases separating them. Here the CDR3 reads CASSLGGQRNQPQHF. The CDR3 DNA is TGTGCCAGCAGTCTAGGAGGACAGCGAAATCAGCCCCAGCATTTT.

This clone was recorded a few times. Other DNA sequences within the sample encode an identical CDR3. The J gene is TRBJ2-7, the V gene TRBV9, with 7 bases lining up with TRBD1. The CDR3 consists of 13 residues. The germline gives CDR1 SGDLS, CDR2 YYNGEE. The trim removed 3 bases at V and 2 bases at J, leaving 2 bases unmatched. The CDR3 coding sequence is TGTGCCAGCAGCGGACAGGGTGCCTACGAGCAGTACTTC. It is translated as CASSGQGAYEQYF.

The chain uses TRBV29-1 and TRBJ2-3, with 10 bases that match TRBD1. With V trimmed by 3 bases and J by 7 bases, 10 bases remained unmatched. Germline V CDR1 and CDR2: SQVTM, ANQGSEA. This CDR3 is 15 amino acids long. Here the CDR3 DNA reads TGCAGCGTTGAGGCTAGGGGACAGGGGAGGAATACGCAGTATTTT. This sequence encodes CSVEARGQGRNTQYF.

The chain has TRBV2 and TRBJ1-5; tentative D call: TRBD1 (5 bases). Germline V gene lookup returns CDR1 SNHLY and CDR2 FYNNEI. Trimming left V 5 bases short and J 5 bases short, with 10 bases between. The CDR3 runs to 13 residues. The CDR3 DNA reads TGTGCCAGCAGTTTAGGGGATCATCAGCCCCAGCATTTT. Protein sequence: CASSLGDHQPQHF.

This clone was seen a few times. The J gene is TRBJ2-1, the V gene TRBV11-2, with 15 bases identical to TRBD2. This CDR3 contains 18 residues. V gave up 5 bases and J gave up 0 bases; unmatched junction bases: 5. The V gene's germline CDR1 is SGHAT and CDR2 FQNNGV. CDR3 sequence (DNA): TGTGCCAGCAGCGCGGGACTAGCGGGAGGACACTCCTACAATGAGCAGTTCTTC. Translating it yields CASSAGLAGGHSYNEQFF. The full variable domain, in which reference TRBV11-2 and TRBJ2-1 provide the parts outside the CDR3, is EAGVAQSPRYKIIEKRQSVAFWCNPISGHATLYWYQQILGQGPKLLIQFQNNGVVDDSQLPKDRFSAERLKGVDSTLKIQPAKLEDSAVYLCASSAGLAGGHSYNEQFFGPGTRLTVL.

Turning to this clone: Other DNA sequences from this sample encode an identical CDR3 as well. This chain connects TRBV5-6 to TRBJ1-5, with TRBD1 matching over 9 bases. The CDR3 runs to 16 residues. In germline, CDR1 is SGHDT, CDR2 YYEEEE. The trim removed 4 bases at V and 1 base at J, leaving 6 bases unmatched. Here the CDR3 reads CASSPGTGSSNQPQHF. CDR3 coding DNA: TGTGCCAGCAGCCCCGGGACAGGGAGCAGCAATCAGCCCCAGCATTTT.

This chain uses TRBV9 with TRBJ2-1; 7 nucleotides match TRBD1. V lost 0 bases and J lost 7; bases outside the gene matches: 10. The CDR3 sequence is 16 residues long. The germline V gene encodes CDR1 SGDLS and CDR2 YYNGEE. In DNA, the CDR3 is TGTGCCAGCAGCGTAGACGACAGGGCCCTAGGAAATGAGCAGTTCTTC. This gives the protein CASSVDDRALGNEQFF. Full variable domain (outside the CDR3, taken from reference TRBV9 and TRBJ2-1): DSGVTQTPKHLITATGQRVTLRCSPRSGDLSVYWYQQSLDQGLQFLIQYYNGEERAKGNILERFSAQQFPDLHSELNLSSLELGDSALYFCASSVDDRALGNEQFFGPGTRLTVL.